A selection of T cell receptor beta chains follows, all from one sample in a study of Graves' ophthalmopathy and Graves' hyperthyroidism. One entry per CDR3 protein results from TCRdb running MiXCR on the multiplex PCR reads. The table lists hundreds of thousands of distinct CDR3 sequences, 13% to 15% of them singletons. Sequenced sample: blood. Every receptor here comes from a woman aged 25 to 39 with Graves' ophthalmopathy. The conserved cysteine and the conserved F or W are not part of the CDR3 here. Size is omitted from some rows. Given values are once, few, many or a class for expanded clones.

v_call: TRBV11-2; clone_size: few; j_call: TRBJ2-7; cdr3_aa: ASSPYSGRVHARPYEQY
v_call: TRBV6-5; clone_size: many; j_call: TRBJ2-7; cdr3_aa: ASSYGGTETYEQY
v_call: TRBV6-2/TRBV6-3; clone_size: .; j_call: TRBJ2-3; cdr3_aa: ASKSSGGATDTQY
v_call: TRBV5-1; clone_size: many; j_call: TRBJ2-7; cdr3_aa: ASSLDESGVEQY
v_call: TRBV20-1; clone_size: many; j_call: TRBJ2-5; cdr3_aa: SARAWAIQETQY
v_call: TRBV5-6; clone_size: many; j_call: TRBJ2-5; cdr3_aa: ASSHTGTGVQETQY
v_call: TRBV28; clone_size: many; j_call: TRBJ2-7; cdr3_aa: ASKPLPGTSGYEQY
v_call: TRBV6-5; clone_size: many; j_call: TRBJ1-2; cdr3_aa: ASTGRLIGPNYGYT
v_call: TRBV3-1; clone_size: many; j_call: TRBJ2-5; cdr3_aa: ASSQNPGPQETQY
v_call: TRBV28; clone_size: many; j_call: TRBJ1-2; cdr3_aa: ASSRTGYNYGYT
v_call: TRBV7-8; clone_size: many; j_call: TRBJ1-1; cdr3_aa: ASRRDRVLMNTEAF
v_call: TRBV7-2; clone_size: .; j_call: TRBJ2-7; cdr3_aa: ASSLTALPEEQY
v_call: TRBV30; clone_size: .; j_call: TRBJ2-5; cdr3_aa: AWTDSQTQY
v_call: TRBV2; clone_size: .; j_call: TRBJ2-5; cdr3_aa: ASRGRTQETQY
v_call: TRBV30; clone_size: many; j_call: TRBJ2-7; cdr3_aa: AWSGWTQAPSYEQY
v_call: TRBV12-3/TRBV12-4; clone_size: many; j_call: TRBJ1-2; cdr3_aa: ASSRGQGVAGYT
v_call: TRBV15; clone_size: many; j_call: TRBJ1-3; cdr3_aa: ATSRDPGISSGNTIY
v_call: TRBV28; clone_size: many; j_call: TRBJ1-1; cdr3_aa: ASRPLRDTEAF
v_call: TRBV12-3/TRBV12-4; clone_size: few; j_call: TRBJ2-7; cdr3_aa: ASSAGHSAYEQY
v_call: TRBV7-9; clone_size: many; j_call: TRBJ2-5; cdr3_aa: ASSPTAGALGETQY
v_call: TRBV27; clone_size: .; j_call: TRBJ2-5; cdr3_aa: ASSSTLGTGGQETQY
v_call: TRBV12-3/TRBV12-4; clone_size: many; j_call: TRBJ1-1; cdr3_aa: ASSYRTGYTEAF
v_call: TRBV28; clone_size: .; j_call: TRBJ1-1; cdr3_aa: ASSPLLFGVYTDAF
v_call: TRBV28; clone_size: many; j_call: TRBJ1-2; cdr3_aa: ASSSLYVGSYGYT
v_call: TRBV18; clone_size: few; j_call: TRBJ1-1; cdr3_aa: ASSPRPAMNTEAF
v_call: TRBV5-1; clone_size: .; j_call: TRBJ2-2; cdr3_aa: ASSLTSGLIGGEPF
v_call: TRBV12-3/TRBV12-4; clone_size: .; j_call: TRBJ1-2; cdr3_aa: ASSWTGYDGYT
v_call: TRBV4-2; clone_size: .; j_call: TRBJ1-5; cdr3_aa: ASSQGIFQPQH
v_call: TRBV28; clone_size: few; j_call: TRBJ2-5; cdr3_aa: ASSSDGKETQY
v_call: TRBV5-1; clone_size: many; j_call: TRBJ2-7; cdr3_aa: ASSLTGEGREQY
v_call: TRBV5-1; clone_size: many; j_call: TRBJ2-7; cdr3_aa: ASSLAGLSYEQY
v_call: TRBV12-3/TRBV12-4; clone_size: many; j_call: TRBJ2-5; cdr3_aa: ASSQGTSGDLVQETQY
v_call: TRBV20-1; clone_size: many; j_call: TRBJ2-7; cdr3_aa: SARNWGGHH
v_call: TRBV15; clone_size: many; j_call: TRBJ2-7; cdr3_aa: ATSSPPGSTTYEQY
v_call: TRBV6-5; clone_size: many; j_call: TRBJ1-1; cdr3_aa: ASRPGAMNTEAF
v_call: TRBV2; clone_size: many; j_call: TRBJ1-5; cdr3_aa: ASSEAPGVSNQPQH
v_call: TRBV6-2/TRBV6-3; clone_size: many; j_call: TRBJ2-7; cdr3_aa: ASSYGAGLSYEQY
v_call: TRBV4-3; clone_size: few; j_call: TRBJ2-2; cdr3_aa: ASSQDSAGFTGELF
v_call: TRBV28; clone_size: many; j_call: TRBJ2-7; cdr3_aa: ASSSPGRVHEQY
v_call: TRBV27; clone_size: .; j_call: TRBJ2-2; cdr3_aa: ASTTHTGELF
v_call: TRBV6-1; clone_size: many; j_call: TRBJ2-5; cdr3_aa: ASSPLRGGPETQY
v_call: TRBV6-2/TRBV6-3; clone_size: many; j_call: TRBJ1-5; cdr3_aa: ASSYTSRARYSNQPQH
v_call: TRBV5-1; clone_size: many; j_call: TRBJ1-6; cdr3_aa: ASSLWTGGSTPLH
v_call: TRBV12-3/TRBV12-4; clone_size: many; j_call: TRBJ2-5; cdr3_aa: ASSPVVDQETQY
v_call: TRBV6-5; clone_size: many; j_call: TRBJ2-7; cdr3_aa: ASSYGSRSSYEQY
v_call: TRBV6-1; clone_size: many; j_call: TRBJ2-2; cdr3_aa: ASGRRSANTGELF
v_call: TRBV7-2; clone_size: .; j_call: TRBJ2-7; cdr3_aa: TSSPRRSSYEQY
v_call: TRBV11-1; clone_size: few; j_call: .; cdr3_aa: ASSHTGLAGEGETQY
v_call: TRBV28; clone_size: many; j_call: TRBJ2-7; cdr3_aa: ASSLTPGAGIYEQY
v_call: TRBV27; clone_size: many; j_call: TRBJ1-2; cdr3_aa: ASSSNQGDYGYT
v_call: TRBV12-3/TRBV12-4; clone_size: many; j_call: TRBJ2-7; cdr3_aa: ASSPGQGAYEQY
v_call: TRBV7-3; clone_size: many; j_call: TRBJ2-7; cdr3_aa: ASSPSYRAEQY
v_call: TRBV2; clone_size: many; j_call: TRBJ2-7; cdr3_aa: ASSEQAGGAYEQY
v_call: TRBV11-1; clone_size: many; j_call: TRBJ2-5; cdr3_aa: ASSLGGEQQETQY
v_call: TRBV12-3/TRBV12-4; clone_size: many; j_call: TRBJ1-6; cdr3_aa: ASSQWTDNPPLH
v_call: TRBV15; clone_size: many; j_call: TRBJ1-3; cdr3_aa: ATSTKTASSGNTIY
v_call: TRBV30; clone_size: many; j_call: TRBJ2-7; cdr3_aa: AWGRVFEQY
v_call: TRBV9; clone_size: .; j_call: TRBJ1-6; cdr3_aa: ASSVGPRDRSPLH
v_call: TRBV3-1; clone_size: many; j_call: TRBJ1-1; cdr3_aa: ASSGIAGEAF
v_call: TRBV7-9; clone_size: many; j_call: TRBJ1-1; cdr3_aa: ASSFQGPPEAF